This T cell receptor beta chain comes out of a study of blood T cells in healthy people across ages. Primed by a sample-barcoded 5' primer and a J-beta primer mix, a second PCR proceeded for about 6 to 12 cycles. Individual samples furnished no less than 3 million CDR3-containing paired-end reads apiece. Each CDR3 protein is one row after TCRdb ran MiXCR on the 5' RACE reads. The table includes approximately 780,000 distinct CDR3 sequences, around 24% detected once. Worth noting for this clonotype: The antigen is unknown.

The germline V and J ends were trimmed by 3 bases and 1 base, with 9 bases remaining between them. Germline CDR1 and CDR2: DFQATT and SNEGSKA (reference sequence). The CDR3 has 13 amino acids. Study-wide results and limits: Significant beta diversity loss was already apparent by age roughly 44, declining roughly linearly.

In addition, the sample was reused for a study of T cells of mothers and their children. That source reports: Per child, about 2.8 million TCR beta CDR3 reads were obtained, against over 9 million per mother.

V gene TRBV20-1 combines with J gene TRBJ1-1; the D is unclear. The clonotype comes from a boy younger than 18 in good health. Sequenced sample: blood. The chain's CDR3 is CSASNAPNTEAFF. Here the CDR3 DNA reads TGCAGTGCTAGTAATGCCCCGAACACTGAAGCTTTCTTT.